The 12 T cell receptor beta chains presented below share a single source sample, sequenced in a study of blood T cells in healthy people across ages. Primed by a sample-barcoded 5' primer and a J-beta primer mix, a second PCR proceeded for about 6 to 11 cycles. Each CDR3 protein is one row after TCRdb ran MiXCR on the 5' RACE reads. This table has more than 800,000 distinct CDR3 sequences, more than 40% appearing once. Sequencing was performed on blood. The receptors stem from a woman in her sixties in good health.

This clonotype was counted only a few times. The chain uses TRBV20-1 and TRBJ2-5; weak D call: TRBD1 (5 bases). The V gene's germline CDR1 is DFQATT and CDR2 SNEGSKA (reference sequence). The ends were cut back, 5 bases at V and 7 bases at J, with 17 bases in the middle. CDR3 length: 13 amino acids. CDR3 DNA sequence: TGCAGTGCTCGCACAGGCCGAGGTTTGACCCAGTACTTC. The encoded protein is CSARTGRGLTQYF.

There are many counts of this clonotype. The chain recombines TRBV27 with TRBJ1-1; D not resolved. V was shortened by 6 bases and J by 8 bases, with 13 bases between the two germline ends. Germline V gene lookup returns CDR1 MNHEY and CDR2 SMNVEV (reference sequence). The CDR3 spans 12 residues. Written as DNA, the CDR3 is TGTGCCAGCAGACCCATGTTAGGAGAAGCTTTCTTT. Translation: CASRPMLGEAFF.

This clonotype came up a few times. The chain has TRBV6-2 or TRBV6-3 and TRBJ2-1; D might be TRBD2 (6 bases). V lost 6 bases and J lost 7, with 13 bases in between. The germline V gene has CDR1 MNHEY and CDR2 SVGEGT. The CDR3 consists of 13 residues. This CDR3 reads CASSHGSLNEQFF. The CDR3 coding sequence is TGTGCCAGCAGCCACGGGAGTCTGAATGAGCAGTTCTTC.

The chain is built from TRBV6-6 and TRBJ2-7; D is perhaps TRBD1 (5 bases). The V gene lost 6 bases and the J gene lost 8 bases, with 14 bases spanning the gap. Germline V lookup: CDR1 MNHNY, CDR2 SVGAGI (reference sequence). CDR3 length: 12 amino acids. CDR3 sequence: CASRGPIRQQYF. The CDR3 region has the DNA TGTGCCAGCAGGGGGCCGATCCGCCAGCAGTACTTC.

There are a few counts of this clonotype. The V and J genes are TRBV11-2 and TRBJ2-5; D ambiguous. Germline V lookup: CDR1 SGHAT, CDR2 FQNNGV. The V and J ends lost 1 base and 1 base respectively, with 7 bases between them. The length of the CDR3 is 14 residues. The CDR3 is CASSLGLGQETQYF. Here the CDR3 DNA reads TGTGCCAGCAGCTTAGGACTCGGCCAAGAGACCCAGTACTTC.

The CDR3 loop reads CASSGSDSLPYEQYF. In DNA form, the CDR3 reads TGTGCCAGCAGTGGATCGGACAGCTTGCCCTACGAGCAGTACTTC. This chain joins TRBV2 and TRBJ2-7; tentative D call: TRBD1 (6 bases). The V end was cut by 4 bases, the J end by 2 bases, with 15 bases between. CDR3 length equals 15 residues. Germline loops: CDR1 SNHLY, CDR2 FYNNEI.

This clonotype showed up just a few times. The chain uses TRBV3-1 and TRBJ2-1; 9 positions match TRBD2. This CDR3 region has 16 residues. Trimming removed 1 base from V and 4 bases from J; junction bases left unmatched: 5. Germline CDR1 reads LGHDT; CDR2 reads YNNKEL (reference sequence). The DNA of the CDR3 is TGTGCCAGCAGCCAAGGCCTAGCGGGGCCATACAATGAGCAGTTCTTC. Its translation: CASSQGLAGPYNEQFF.

V usage is TRBV20-1 and J usage is TRBJ1-5; D may be TRBD1 (5 bases). This CDR3 is 15 amino acids long. The V gene lost 6 bases and the J gene lost 7 bases, with 22 bases spanning the gap. The V gene's germline CDR1 is DFQATT and CDR2 SNEGSKA (reference sequence). CDR3 DNA: TGCAGTGCAAGTCCGTCGGGGCTAGAGAAGCAGCCCCAGCATTTT. The encoded protein is CSASPSGLEKQPQHF.

The chain combines TRBV20-1 with TRBJ2-1; D remains unclear. V was pared by 0 bases and J by 9 bases, with 9 bases between. This CDR3 is 12 amino acids long. The germline CDR1 and CDR2 sequences are DFQATT and SNEGSKA (reference sequence). DNA for the CDR3: TGCAGTGCTAGAGAGGGTAGCTCTGAGCAGTTCTTC. This encodes CSAREGSSEQFF.

Many counts were recorded for this clonotype. V gene TRBV20-1 combines with J gene TRBJ2-5; 11 nucleotides match TRBD2. The ends lost 5 bases at V and 5 bases at J; junction bases unmatched: 4. This CDR3 is 13 amino acids long. Germline V gene data show CDR1 as DFQATT and CDR2 as SNEGSKA (reference sequence). In DNA, the CDR3 is TGCAGTGCTCCACTAGCGGGAGACGAGACCCAGTACTTC. Translation gives CSAPLAGDETQYF.

This clonotype was seen only once. The J gene is TRBJ2-3, the V gene TRBV7-8, with TRBD2 identical over 7 bases. Germline CDR1 reads SGHVS; CDR2 reads FQNEAQ. V trimming: 4 bases; J trimming: 5 bases; junction bases outside the gene matches: 9. The CDR3 is made up of 15 amino acids. The CDR3 nucleotides read TGTGCCAGCAGCTATAGCGGGTCTGTGGGAGATACGCAGTATTTT. Translating gives CASSYSGSVGDTQYF.

V is TRBV28 and J is TRBJ1-5, with 7 positions matching TRBD1. The CDR3 length is 14 residues. Germline assignment: CDR1 MDHEN and CDR2 SYDVKM. V lost 6 bases to trimming and J lost 0 bases; unmatched junction nucleotides: 2. CDR3 protein: CASRRDSSNQPQHF. The CDR3 DNA reads TGTGCCAGCAGACGGGACAGTAGCAATCAGCCCCAGCATTTT.